Given below is one TCR beta chain in context. The data were taken from a study of CD8+ T cells in alopecia areata. On the study more broadly: Treatment of the treated patients consisted of oral tofacitinib, 5 to 10 mg twice daily. Severity in treated patients was scored by percentage of scalp area affected.

Sample treatment: oral pan-JAK inhibitor, 5-10 mg twice daily. In each case, RNA was isolated and then reverse transcribed into cDNA as the sequencing template. Profiling relied on immunoSEQ multiplex PCR, and the TCRdb table lists in-frame clones only, not all of them. The sample consists of 160,000 or so clones, 65% of them appearing once. From germline, CDR1 is MGHRA and CDR2 YSYEKL. Trimming shortened V by 4 bases and J by 5 bases, and 12 bases separated the two germline ends. The CDR3 totals 15 residues. The receptor was isolated from a human donor with alopecia areata. The chain combines TRBV4-1 with TRBJ1-6; weak D call: TRBD1 (6 bases). This specimen was CD4+ T cells sorted from blood, taken at week 4, from a patient treated with tofacitinib. DNA for the CDR3: TGCGCCAGCAGCCCAGGACAGAGAGATAATTCACCCCTCCACTTT. This codes for CASSPGQRDNSPLHF.